This passage covers 27 T cell receptor beta chains from one sample sequenced in a study of radiation and T cells in renal cell carcinoma. Time point reported: blood 4 weeks post-SBRT, at nephrectomy. The treatment: 15 Gy SBRT to primary tumor, nephrectomy 4 weeks later. Sequencing was performed with immunoSEQ multiplex PCR; in TCRdb, only in-frame clones are kept and a portion is missing. The data show over 90,000 clones, 84% seen once. Here the sequenced sample was blood, taken from a patient whose treatment included radiotherapy and nephrectomy. The receptor set was obtained from a man in his fifties or sixties with renal cell carcinoma.

The chain combines TRBV5-1 with TRBJ2-7, with TRBD2 matching 11 bases. J lost 0 bases, V lost 4 bases, and 3 bases had no gene match. Germline CDR1 is SGHRS and CDR2 is YFSETQ. This CDR3 is built from 15 residues. CDR3 bases: TGCGCCAGCAGCCCCACTAGCGGGAGCTCCTACGAGCAGTACTTC. Its protein is CASSPTSGSSYEQYF.

The chain combines TRBV21-1 with TRBJ2-1; TRBD2, the table's D call, lacks a check against the DNA. TRBV21-1 is marked as a pseudogene. The CDR3 runs 13 residues. CDR3 residues: CASTTSGRYEQFF. CDR3 DNA: TGTGCCAGCACCACTAGCGGGAGGTATGAGCAGTTCTTC.

The chain has TRBV9 and TRBJ2-4, with D perhaps TRBD1 (6 bases). Germline CDR1 SGDLS, CDR2 YYNGEE. V gave up 4 bases and J gave up 9 bases, with 17 bases separating them. The CDR3 runs 14 residues. The CDR3 coding sequence is TGTGCCAGCAGCTCAGGGGCGACTACAGGCATTCAGTACTTC. Protein: CASSSGATTGIQYF.

The chain recombines TRBV11-2 with TRBJ1-5, with unresolved D. V was clipped by 3 bases and J by 7 bases, with 7 bases between them. The CDR3 sequence is 12 residues long. Germline assignment: CDR1 SGHAT and CDR2 FQNNGV. The CDR3 DNA reads as TGTGCCAGCAGCTTCTCCGGGCAGCCCCAGCATTTT. It translates to CASSFSGQPQHF. Filled out from reference TRBV11-2 and TRBJ1-5, the complete variable domain reads EAGVAQSPRYKIIEKRQSVAFWCNPISGHATLYWYQQILGQGPKLLIQFQNNGVVDDSQLPKDRFSAERLKGVDSTLKIQPAKLEDSAVYLCASSFSGQPQHFGDGTRLSIL.

This chain uses TRBV5-1 with TRBJ2-7; weak D call: TRBD1 (6 bases). The CDR3 extends over 14 amino acids. V was pared by 4 bases and J by 5 bases, with 16 bases between. Looked up from germline, CDR1 is SGHRS and CDR2 is YFSETQ. This chain's CDR3 is CASSPRQANHEQYF. The CDR3 nucleotides are TGCGCCAGCAGCCCGAGACAGGCCAACCACGAGCAGTACTTC.

The V call is TRBV7-9, the J call TRBJ1-1; D unresolved. From germline, CDR1 is SEHNR and CDR2 FQNEAQ (reference sequence). The CDR3 runs 13 residues. V lost 5 bases to trimming and J lost 4 bases, with 11 bases between them. The CDR3 sequence is CASSLDPRTEAFF. In DNA form, the CDR3 reads TGTGCCAGCAGCCTCGACCCTCGCACTGAAGCTTTCTTT. Full variable domain (remainder filled in from reference TRBV7-9 and TRBJ1-1): DTGVSQNPRHKITKRGQNVTFRCDPISEHNRLYWYRQTLGQGPEFLTYFQNEAQLEKSRLLSDRFSAERPKGSFSTLEIQRTEQGDSAMYLCASSLDPRTEAFFGQGTRLTVV.

The sample holds a few counts of this clone. The V gene is TRBV2, the J gene TRBJ2-7; 7 nucleotides line up with TRBD1. Losses at the gene ends were 8 bases for V and 0 bases for J; bases not matched to a gene: 7. The germline V gene has CDR1 SNHLY and CDR2 FYNNEI. The CDR3 totals 14 residues. In DNA, the CDR3 is TGTGCCAGCCTGGACAGGCCGAGCTCCTACGAGCAGTACTTC. This codes for CASLDRPSSYEQYF.

The CDR3 DNA reads TGTGCCAGCAGCCGAGGACAGGGGTCCCTCTACGAGCAGTACTTC. As protein: CASSRGQGSLYEQYF. This chain joins TRBV7-7 and TRBJ2-7, with TRBD1 identical over 9 bases. This CDR3 is 15 amino acids long. Trimming removed 5 bases from V and 3 bases from J; junction bases left unmatched: 8. The germline V gene has CDR1 SSHAT and CDR2 FNYEAQ (reference sequence).

CDR3 loop: CASSPLWTDSTDTQYF. The CDR3 nucleotides are TGTGCCAGCAGCCCTCTATGGACAGATAGCACAGATACGCAGTATTTT. This chain joins TRBV7-9 and TRBJ2-3, with a tentative D call TRBD1 (6 bases). Trimming left V 5 bases short and J 0 bases short, with 15 bases between. Per the germline V gene, CDR1 is SEHNR and CDR2 is FQNEAQ (reference sequence). The CDR3 extends over 16 amino acids.

J is TRBJ2-1 and V is TRBV5-1; 9 bases are a match to TRBD1. The V gene's germline CDR1 is SGHRS and CDR2 YFSETQ. The CDR3 runs to 14 residues. V gave up 6 bases and J gave up 5 bases; unmatched junction bases: 6. The CDR3 here is CASKGTGSNNEQFF. In DNA form, the CDR3 reads TGCGCCAGCAAAGGGACAGGGTCTAACAATGAGCAGTTCTTC.

The gene calls are TRBV4-3 and TRBJ2-3; a possible D gene is TRBD1 (5 bases). The germline V gene encodes CDR1 LGHNA and CDR2 YSLEER. The CDR3 length is 15 residues. V lost 4 bases and J 7 bases, leaving 18 bases between the germline ends. CDR3 loop: CASSLIGAQDHTQYF. CDR3 nucleotides: TGCGCCAGCAGCCTAATAGGGGCCCAGGACCATACGCAGTATTTT.

This clone is a singleton in its sample. The V and J genes are TRBV5-5 and TRBJ2-1; D is unclear. Trimming cost V 0 bases and J 1 base, with 2 bases left between them. The CDR3 sequence is 13 residues long. Germline lookup yields CDR1 SGHKS and CDR2 YYEKEE (reference sequence). CDR3 in amino acids: CASSLASYNEQFF. CDR3 DNA: TGTGCCAGCAGCTTGGCATCCTACAATGAGCAGTTCTTC.

The genes are TRBV7-8 and TRBJ1-5; D unclear. CDR1 is SGHVS and CDR2 is FQNEAQ in the germline V gene. The CDR3 is 14 residues long. The V end was cut by 7 bases, the J end by 0 bases, with 10 bases between. The DNA of the CDR3 is TGTGCCAGCACCCCGGGTGATAGCAATCAGCCCCAGCATTTT. Translation: CASTPGDSNQPQHF.

The J gene is TRBJ1-5, the V gene TRBV6-6; D is possibly TRBD1 (6 bases). Looked up from germline, CDR1 is MNHNY and CDR2 is SVGAGI (reference sequence). V lost 5 bases and J lost 7, with 15 bases in between. The CDR3 covers 14 residues. CDR3 coding DNA: TGTGCCAGCAGTCCCGGGGGGAGGGGGCAGCCCCAGCATTTT. Protein product: CASSPGGRGQPQHF.

V is TRBV7-9 and J is TRBJ2-7; D remains ambiguous. The CDR3 loop spans 12 amino acids. Germline CDR1 and CDR2: SEHNR and FQNEAQ (reference sequence). The V end was cut by 2 bases, the J end by 7 bases, with 9 bases between. As DNA, the CDR3 is TGTGCCAGCAGCTTACTAAGCGAAGAGCAGTACTTC. The encoded protein is CASSLLSEEQYF.

V and J are TRBV11-2 and TRBJ2-7, with TRBD2 as a possible D gene (7 bases). From germline, CDR1 is SGHAT and CDR2 FQNNGV. Between the trimmed V and J ends, which lost 0 bases and 4 bases, there was a span of 22 bases. The CDR3 consists of 18 residues. In DNA, the CDR3 is TGTGCCAGCAGCTTAGAGGGACTAAGGGGGACTCGCCGATACGAGCAGTACTTC. Protein product: CASSLEGLRGTRRYEQYF.

In its sample, this clone was seen a few times. The V and J genes are TRBV5-6 and TRBJ1-3; D unclear. The germline V and J ends were trimmed by 5 bases and 0 bases, with 6 bases remaining between them. Germline V gene lookup returns CDR1 SGHDT and CDR2 YYEEEE. CDR3 length: 13 residues. CDR3 sequence reads: CASRRVSGNTIYF. The CDR3 nucleotides are TGTGCCAGCAGAAGGGTCTCTGGAAACACCATATATTTT.

The chain joins TRBV7-9 to TRBJ1-1; D is ambiguous. There are 14 residues in the CDR3. Germline V lookup: CDR1 SEHNR, CDR2 FQNEAQ (reference sequence). V gave up 1 base and J gave up 2 bases, with 8 bases separating them. The CDR3 reads CASSLERHNTEAFF. The DNA of the CDR3 is TGTGCCAGCAGCTTAGAACGACACAACACTGAAGCTTTCTTT.

The CDR3 is CASSGNRQGGGETQYF. CDR3 nucleotide sequence: TGTGCCAGCAGCGGAAATCGACAGGGCGGGGGGGAGACCCAGTACTTC. The chain combines TRBV5-4 with TRBJ2-5; TRBD2 might be the D (8 bases). Germline CDR1 reads SGHNT; CDR2 reads YYREEE (reference sequence). The CDR3 extends over 16 amino acids. The V and J ends lost 4 bases and 5 bases respectively, with 21 bases between them.

The table lists this clone with a count of one. The CDR3 DNA is TGTGCCAGCGGAAGGACAGGGGGAATTAATCAGCCCCAGCATTTT. It translates to CASGRTGGINQPQHF. V and J are TRBV28 and TRBJ1-5, with 10 bases aligning to TRBD1. This CDR3 contains 15 residues. Germline CDR1 and CDR2: MDHEN and SYDVKM. The V segment lost 8 bases and the J segment 4 bases; nucleotides outside the gene matches: 8.

The chain links TRBV27 to TRBJ2-6; 8 bases match TRBD1. The germline gives CDR1 MNHEY, CDR2 SMNVEV (reference sequence). Germline trimming cut 2 bases from V and 0 bases from J; bases unmatched to any gene: 6. This CDR3 contains 18 residues. CDR3 sequence reads: CASSLKGTGYSGANVLTF. CDR3 coding DNA: TGTGCCAGCAGTTTAAAGGGGACAGGCTACTCTGGGGCCAACGTCCTGACTTTC.

V is TRBV5-1 and J is TRBJ1-1; the D is unclear. The germline V and J ends were trimmed by 0 bases and 1 base, with 7 bases remaining between them. This CDR3 is 14 amino acids long. Germline CDR1 reads SGHRS; CDR2 reads YFSETQ. The CDR3 DNA reads TGCGCCAGCAGCTTGGATTGGGGGAACACTGAAGCTTTCTTT. It yields the protein CASSLDWGNTEAFF.

The CDR3, as DNA: TGTGCCAGCAGCGAGGCCAATGGGGCGGGCAATGAGCAGTTCTTC. Translated, it gives CASSEANGAGNEQFF. This rearrangement joins TRBV9 to TRBJ2-1; D tentatively fits TRBD1 or TRBD2 (5 bases each). The CDR3 has 15 residues. CDR1 SGDLS and CDR2 YYNGEE come from the germline V gene. V gave up 3 bases and J gave up 6 bases, with 16 bases separating them. The full variable domain, with the rest looked up from reference TRBV9 and TRBJ2-1, is DSGVTQTPKHLITATGQRVTLRCSPRSGDLSVYWYQQSLDQGLQFLIQYYNGEERAKGNILERFSAQQFPDLHSELNLSSLELGDSALYFCASSEANGAGNEQFFGPGTRLTVL.

The chain has TRBV6-5 and TRBJ2-7, with D possibly matching TRBD2 (5 bases). Trimming took 5 bases from V and 0 from J, leaving 11 bases between them. The CDR3 is 14 amino acids. Germline CDR1 and CDR2: MNHEY and SVGAGI. The chain's CDR3 is CASSQTGSSYEQYF. CDR3 sequence (DNA): TGTGCCAGCAGTCAAACGGGGAGCTCCTACGAGCAGTACTTC.

This chain links TRBV5-5 with TRBJ1-2; no definite D call. The V gene's germline CDR1 is SGHKS and CDR2 YYEKEE (reference sequence). CDR3 length: 13 residues. V lost 6 bases and J 11 bases, leaving 20 bases between the germline ends. CDR3 residues: CASNRRTMDLYTF. CDR3 bases: TGTGCCAGCAACCGCCGGACGATGGACCTGTACACCTTC. Full variable domain (rest looked up from reference TRBV5-5 and TRBJ1-2): DAGVTQSPTHLIKTRGQQVTLRCSPISGHKSVSWYQQVLGQGPQFIFQYYEKEERGRGNFPDRFSARQFPNYSSELNVNALLLGDSALYLCASNRRTMDLYTFGSGTRLTVV.

V is TRBV19 and J is TRBJ1-4; 10 nucleotides line up with TRBD1. The V segment lost 6 bases and the J segment 15 bases; nucleotides outside the gene matches: 4. The CDR3 runs 11 residues. Germline CDR1 LNHDA, CDR2 SQIVND (reference sequence). CDR3 sequence reads: CASRTGTGVFF. In nucleotides, the CDR3 is TGTGCCAGTAGAACCGGGACAGGGGTGTTTTTT.

This clone was observed once. Here the CDR3 DNA reads TGCGCCAGCAGCCAAGTTGCAGGGACCTATGGCTACACCTTC. It yields the protein CASSQVAGTYGYTF. The V call is TRBV4-3, the J call TRBJ1-2; weak D call: TRBD1 (5 bases). V shed 1 base and J shed 4 bases, with 10 bases lying between them. The CDR3 is 14 amino acids. CDR1 is LGHNA, CDR2 YSLEER, per germline.